The text below deals with one TCR beta chain. Its target is unknown. This record comes from a study of T cell responses to AZD1222 COVID-19 vaccine. Clones were sequenced by immunoSEQ multiplex PCR, and TCRdb holds only the in-frame ones, with some missing. In the table there are tens of thousands of clones, 65% to 90% of which are singletons. Study outcomes and limitations: Samples come after the peak T cell response, not at day 14. Of spike-specific TCRs, nearly half reportedly target regions left unmutated in variants.

The germline V and J ends were trimmed by 3 bases and 1 base, with 14 bases remaining between them. CDR3 length equals 16 residues. The germline gives CDR1 SGHDT, CDR2 YYEEEE. The TCR originated in an adult in good health. The material sequenced was peripheral blood, taken on day 0 of AZD1222 vaccination. V usage is TRBV5-6 and J usage is TRBJ2-1; tentative D call: TRBD2 (6 bases). The CDR3 here is CASSSLRDGSYNEQFF. The CDR3 region has the DNA TGTGCCAGCAGCTCCCTGCGGGACGGGTCCTACAATGAGCAGTTCTTC.